Detailed here is one TCR beta chain. Its cognate antigen is unknown. Clones were sequenced by immunoSEQ multiplex PCR, and TCRdb holds only the in-frame ones, with some missing. The profile shows some 150,000 clones, about 93% of them singletons. This entry comes from a study of T cell responses to AZD1222 COVID-19 vaccine. V was cut by 4 bases and J by 3 bases, with 14 bases left in between. The length of the CDR3 is 15 residues. CDR1 is MDHEN, CDR2 SYDVKM, per germline. Study observations and caveats: There were vaccine-associated CD4 TCRs across spike, dominant at 160-218 and 743-854. White British donors predominated, females outnumbered males, and clonal diversity was possibly underestimated.

Sample: peripheral blood, taken on day 0 of AZD1222 vaccination. This sequence originates from an adult in good health. V usage is TRBV28 and J usage is TRBJ2-3, with D possibly matching TRBD1 (6 bases). The CDR3 DNA reads as TGTGCCAGCAGTTACGGCAGGGGTGATACAGATACGCAGTATTTT. This gives the protein CASSYGRGDTDTQYF.